The clone carrying this T cell receptor beta chain came up a few times. Its antigen is unknown. Time point indicated: patch test 1, 2 weeks after DPC sensitization. The treatment denotes: therapeutic diphenylcyclopropenone sensitization with weekly scalp DPC. The library attached unique molecular identifiers to individual cDNA molecules. TCRdb reprocessed the RACE reads with MiXCR, giving one entry per CDR3 protein. The repertoire consists of over 65,000 distinct CDR3 sequences, with roughly 10% occurring once and the leading ten covering 3.5% to 4.5%. The sample belongs to a study of human T cells and chemical hapten exposure. General study points: The study found that PT1 expanded TCR counts correlated positively with patch test score. No change in TCRs above 1 in 1000 frequency was produced by DPC sensitization.

Germline V lookup: CDR1 SQVTM, CDR2 ANQGSEA. The V gene lost 7 bases and the J gene lost 5 bases, with 18 bases spanning the gap. The CDR3 runs 13 residues. Sequencing was performed on whole blood, taken in connection with sensitization to the hapten diphenylcyclopropenone (DPC). This sequence joins TRBV29-1 and TRBJ2-7; possibly TRBD1 for D (5 bases). This receptor was taken from a woman in her 50s with alopecia areata. Some clones in this sample may be carry-over from other donors' samples. The CDR3: CSGTGAGFDEQYF. For the CDR3, the DNA is TGCAGCGGTACTGGCGCAGGGTTCGACGAGCAGTACTTC.